Each of the 5 T cell receptor beta chains below was sequenced from the same sample in a study of blood T cell repertoires in COVID-19. The table came from immunoSEQ multiplex PCR; TCRdb's copy has only in-frame clones and leaves some out. The sample comprises 290,000 or so clones, around nine tenths of which are singletons, and over 2% rests with the top ten. The sequenced sample consisted of PBMCs or T cells enriched from blood (not recorded which). All receptors come from a woman younger than 35 who had recovered from COVID-19.

The chain joins TRBV27 to TRBJ1-5; no definite D call. Germline lookup yields CDR1 MNHEY and CDR2 SMNVEV (reference sequence). This CDR3 has 13 residues. V lost 5 bases and J lost 5, with 10 bases in between. CDR3 nucleotide sequence: TGTGCCAGCAGTCCCTGGAGGGATCAGCCCCAGCATTTT. This gives the protein CASSPWRDQPQHF.

The V gene is TRBV5-4, the J gene TRBJ2-1; D call uncertain. The germline CDR1 and CDR2 sequences are SGHNT and YYREEE (reference sequence). Trimming removed 0 bases at V and 8 bases at J, with 9 bases between. This CDR3 comprises 13 residues. DNA for the CDR3: TGTGCCAGCAGCTTGGACCTCTCGGATGAGCAGTTCTTC. Its protein product is CASSLDLSDEQFF.

This chain joins TRBV27 and TRBJ2-7, with D perhaps matching TRBD1 (6 bases). Trimming removed 2 bases from V and 3 bases from J, with 23 bases in between. The V gene's germline CDR1 is MNHEY and CDR2 SMNVEV (reference sequence). CDR3 length: 18 amino acids. CDR3 in amino acids: CASSLHPSWGPGDYEQYF. The CDR3 DNA follows: TGTGCCAGCAGTTTACACCCGAGTTGGGGGCCTGGGGACTACGAGCAGTACTTC.

The V call is TRBV19, the J call TRBJ1-6; D uncertain. The ends were cut back, 3 bases at V and 14 bases at J, with 11 bases in the middle. The length of the CDR3 is 12 residues. Germline loops: CDR1 LNHDA, CDR2 SQIVND (reference sequence). The CDR3 loop reads CASSIRHSALHF. The DNA of the CDR3 is TGTGCCAGTAGTATCCGCCACTCGGCCCTCCACTTT.

This chain uses TRBV7-9 with TRBJ2-7; 7 positions agree with TRBD1. The CDR3 length is 18 residues. Germline values: CDR1 SEHNR, CDR2 FQNEAQ (reference sequence). J gave up 0 bases and V 4 bases, and 15 bases lay outside the gene matches. In DNA form, the CDR3 reads TGTGCCAGCAGCTCATCCCGGGACAGTCACCCGATCTCCTACGAGCAGTACTTC. Its protein is CASSSSRDSHPISYEQYF.